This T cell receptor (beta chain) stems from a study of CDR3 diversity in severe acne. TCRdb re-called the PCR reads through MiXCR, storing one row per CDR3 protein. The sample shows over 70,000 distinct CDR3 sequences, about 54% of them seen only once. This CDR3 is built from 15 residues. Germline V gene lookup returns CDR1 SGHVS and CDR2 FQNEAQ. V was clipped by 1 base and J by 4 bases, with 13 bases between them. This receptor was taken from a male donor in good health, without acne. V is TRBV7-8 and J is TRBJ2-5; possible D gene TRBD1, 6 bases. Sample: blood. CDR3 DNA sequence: TGTGCCAGCAGCTTAGATGCAGGGGTGCGAGAGACCCAGTACTTC. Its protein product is CASSLDAGVRETQYF.